This T cell receptor beta chain comes out of a study of T cell changes during pregnancy in multiple sclerosis. Sequencing used immunoSEQ multiplex PCR; TCRdb keeps in-frame clones, though not all of them. This sample carries approximately 61,000 clones, roughly 88% of them seen once, and the ten largest clones take roughly 1.7%. V was trimmed by 3 bases and J by 3 bases, leaving 15 bases between them. Germline assignment: CDR1 KGHSH and CDR2 LQKENI. The CDR3 spans 15 residues. This TCR derives from a female donor with multiple sclerosis, enrolled in a pregnancy study. V usage is TRBV18 and J usage is TRBJ2-7, with D hard to call. Sequencing was performed on peripheral blood, taken in the first trimester of pregnancy. The CDR3 loop is CASSPTQVRNYEQYF. The CDR3 DNA sequence: TGTGCCAGCTCACCCACCCAGGTACGCAACTACGAGCAGTACTTC. The full variable domain, completed using reference TRBV18 and TRBJ2-7, is NAGVMQNPRHLVRRRGQEARLRCSPMKGHSHVYWYRQLPEEGLKFMVYLQKENIIDESGMPKERFSAEFPKEGPSILRIQQVVRGDSAAYFCASSPTQVRNYEQYFGPGTRLTVT.